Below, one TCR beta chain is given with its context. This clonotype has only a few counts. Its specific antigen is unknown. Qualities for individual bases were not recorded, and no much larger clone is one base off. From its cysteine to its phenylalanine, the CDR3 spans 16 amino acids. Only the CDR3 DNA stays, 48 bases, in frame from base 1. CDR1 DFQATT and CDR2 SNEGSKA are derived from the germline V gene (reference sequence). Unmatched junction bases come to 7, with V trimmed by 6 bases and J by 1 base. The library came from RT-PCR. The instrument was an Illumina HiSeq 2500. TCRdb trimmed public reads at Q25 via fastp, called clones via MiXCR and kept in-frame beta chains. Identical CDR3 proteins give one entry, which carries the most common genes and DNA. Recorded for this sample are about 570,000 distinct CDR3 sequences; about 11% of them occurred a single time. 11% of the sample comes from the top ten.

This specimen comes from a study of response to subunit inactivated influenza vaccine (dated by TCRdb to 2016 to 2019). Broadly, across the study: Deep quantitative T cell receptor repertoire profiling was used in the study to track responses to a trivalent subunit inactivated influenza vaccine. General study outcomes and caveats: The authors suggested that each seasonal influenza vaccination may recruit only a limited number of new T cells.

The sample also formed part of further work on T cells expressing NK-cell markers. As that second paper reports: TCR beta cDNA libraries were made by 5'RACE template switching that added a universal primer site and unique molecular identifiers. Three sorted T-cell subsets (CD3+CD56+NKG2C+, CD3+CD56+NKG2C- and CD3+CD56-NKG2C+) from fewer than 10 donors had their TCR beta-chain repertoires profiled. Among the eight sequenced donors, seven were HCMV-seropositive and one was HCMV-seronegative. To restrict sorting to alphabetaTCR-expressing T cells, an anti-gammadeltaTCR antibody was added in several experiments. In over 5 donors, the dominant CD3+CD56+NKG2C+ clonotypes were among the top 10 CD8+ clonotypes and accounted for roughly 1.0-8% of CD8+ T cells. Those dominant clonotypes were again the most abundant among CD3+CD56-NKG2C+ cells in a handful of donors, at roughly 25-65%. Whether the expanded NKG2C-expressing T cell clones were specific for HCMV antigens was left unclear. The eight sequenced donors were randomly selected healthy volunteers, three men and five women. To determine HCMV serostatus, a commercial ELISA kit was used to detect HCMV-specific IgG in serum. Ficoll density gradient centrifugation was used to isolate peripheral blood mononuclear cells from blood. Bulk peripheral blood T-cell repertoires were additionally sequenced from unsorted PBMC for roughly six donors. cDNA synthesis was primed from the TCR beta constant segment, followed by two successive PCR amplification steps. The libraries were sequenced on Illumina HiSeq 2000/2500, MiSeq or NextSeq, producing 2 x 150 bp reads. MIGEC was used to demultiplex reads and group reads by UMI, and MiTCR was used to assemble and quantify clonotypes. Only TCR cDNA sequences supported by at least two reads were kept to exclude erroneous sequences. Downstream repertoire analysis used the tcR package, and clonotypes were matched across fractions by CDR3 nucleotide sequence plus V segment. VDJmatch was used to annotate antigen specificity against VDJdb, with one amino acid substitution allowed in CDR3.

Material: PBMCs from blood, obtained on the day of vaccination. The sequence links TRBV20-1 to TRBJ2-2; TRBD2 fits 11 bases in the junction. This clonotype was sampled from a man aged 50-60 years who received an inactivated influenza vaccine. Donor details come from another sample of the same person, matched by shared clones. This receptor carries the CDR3 CSARLAGHLNTGELFF. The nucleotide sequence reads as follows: TGCAGTGCCAGACTAGCGGGACATCTGAACACCGGGGAGCTGTTTTTT.